The 25 T cell receptor beta chains reported below all come from one sample, sequenced in a study of T-cell memory formation after mild COVID-19. TCRdb reprocessed the 5' RACE reads with MiXCR, giving one entry per CDR3 protein. The data show around 160,000 distinct CDR3 sequences, with about 9.9% seen just once and approximately 4% held by the top ten. The sequencing sample was made of PBMCs or a T cell subset sorted from them (not recorded which). Receptor source: a man aged 18-30 years who had mild COVID-19 (a few samples of this study predate the infection). Cell type and time point are not known.

V is TRBV6-1 and J is TRBJ1-2; tentative D call: TRBD1 (5 bases). CDR3 size: 12 residues. V was shortened by 6 bases and J by 5 bases, with 10 bases between the two germline ends. In germline, CDR1 is MNHNS, CDR2 SASEGT. The CDR3 DNA follows: TGTGCCAGCAGGGGACTCTGGTATGGCTACACCTTC. Translated, it gives CASRGLWYGYTF.

In this sample, this clonotype turned up a few times. The chain has TRBV4-3 and TRBJ2-2; 7 bases map to TRBD1. Germline loops: CDR1 LGHNA, CDR2 YSLEER. Unmatched junction bases numbered 1, after V lost 3 bases and J lost 3 bases. The CDR3 has 14 amino acids. In DNA form, the CDR3 reads TGCGCCAGCAGCCAGCAGGGGGACACCGGGGAGCTGTTTTTT. It is translated as CASSQQGDTGELFF.

This clonotype was detected only a few times. V and J are TRBV2 and TRBJ1-6; unclear D gene. There are 13 residues in the CDR3. The germline gives CDR1 SNHLY, CDR2 FYNNEI. Trimming stripped 7 bases from V and 8 bases from J, with 12 bases between. The CDR3 spells CASTAEPDSPLHF. CDR3 nucleotides: TGTGCCAGCACTGCTGAACCCGATTCACCCCTCCACTTT.

V gene TRBV7-6 combines with J gene TRBJ2-7; TRBD2 might be the D (5 bases). Germline values: CDR1 SGHVS, CDR2 FNYEAQ. CDR3 length equals 14 residues. V gave up 3 bases and J gave up 0 bases, with 9 bases separating them. DNA of the CDR3: TGTGCCAGCAGCTTGAGGACTGACTCCTACGAGCAGTACTTC. This codes for CASSLRTDSYEQYF.

Here the CDR3 DNA reads TGTGCCAGCAGCTCAAACCTTTTACTAGCGGGGGGAGCTTTTGGCACAGATACGCAGTATTTT. Amino acid sequence: CASSSNLLLAGGAFGTDTQYF. J is TRBJ2-3 and V is TRBV7-2; 12 nucleotides align to TRBD2. V was clipped by 4 bases and J by 1 base; unmatched bases: 18. The CDR3 spans 21 residues. Germline V gene sequence: CDR1 SGHTA, CDR2 FQGNSA.

This clonotype was counted between two and nine times. V and J are TRBV6-1 and TRBJ2-3; 7 nucleotides line up with TRBD2. The CDR3 contains 13 residues. The J segment lost 6 bases and the V segment lost 5 bases, leaving 5 bases of the junction unmatched. CDR1 is MNHNS and CDR2 is SASEGT in the germline V gene. The CDR3 reads CASSTRGGDTQYF. The CDR3 DNA sequence: TGTGCCAGCAGTACAAGGGGAGGGGATACGCAGTATTTT.

The V call is TRBV12-3 or TRBV12-4, the J call TRBJ1-2; D is perhaps TRBD1 (5 bases). V was cut by 2 bases and J by 6 bases, with 10 bases left in between. This CDR3 has 13 amino acids. As DNA, the CDR3 is TGTGCCAGCAGTTTAAAGGGACCTAATGGCTACACCTTC. Translating gives CASSLKGPNGYTF.

This clonotype showed up just a few times. The chain joins TRBV28 to TRBJ2-6, with D possibly matching TRBD1 (6 bases). Germline V gene data show CDR1 as MDHEN and CDR2 as SYDVKM. The CDR3 covers 17 residues. Trimming removed 6 bases at V and 2 bases at J, with 17 bases between. CDR3 protein: CASSTPLGATGANVLTF. CDR3 bases: TGTGCCAGCAGCACCCCTCTGGGGGCGACTGGGGCCAACGTCCTGACTTTC.

The chain carries TRBV28 and TRBJ1-5; weak D call: TRBD1 (6 bases). The CDR3 covers 12 residues. CDR1 is MDHEN and CDR2 is SYDVKM in the germline V gene. The CDR3 sequence is CAGGAIGQPQHF. Here the CDR3 DNA reads TGTGCGGGGGGGGCGATCGGTCAGCCCCAGCATTTT.

The chain has TRBV7-6 and TRBJ2-7; 7 nucleotides line up with TRBD1. J gave up 10 bases and V 3 bases, and 3 bases lay outside the gene matches. This CDR3 comprises 11 residues. The germline V gene has CDR1 SGHVS and CDR2 FNYEAQ. CDR3 region: CASSFGTVQYF. The CDR3, as DNA: TGTGCCAGCAGCTTCGGGACAGTCCAGTACTTC.

A few counts support this clonotype. The V and J genes are TRBV10-3 and TRBJ1-1; D not certain. Germline CDR1 ENHRY, CDR2 SYGVKD. This CDR3 comprises 13 residues. Trimming shortened V by 3 bases and J by 2 bases, and 7 bases separated the two germline ends. CDR3 coding DNA: TGTGCCATCAGTGACAGAGTCAACACTGAAGCTTTCTTT. This encodes CAISDRVNTEAFF.

The genes are TRBV7-2 and TRBJ2-7; D possibly corresponds to TRBD1 (6 bases). The V and J ends lost 4 bases and 0 bases respectively, with 13 bases between them. CDR1 SGHTA and CDR2 FQGNSA come from the germline V gene. The CDR3 is 15 residues long. In DNA form, the CDR3 reads TGTGCCAGCAGCTGGACAGCGAGGGACTCCTACGAGCAGTACTTC. Translated, it gives CASSWTARDSYEQYF. Full variable domain (remainder filled in from reference TRBV7-2 and TRBJ2-7): GAGVSQSPSNKVTEKGKDVELRCDPISGHTALYWYRQSLGQGLEFLIYFQGNSAPDKSGLPSDRFSAERTGGSVSTLTIQRTQQEDSAVYLCASSWTARDSYEQYFGPGTRLTVT.

In its sample, this clonotype was seen a few times. V and J are TRBV6-2 or TRBV6-3 and TRBJ1-2, with TRBD1 as a possible D gene (6 bases). Germline V gene sequence: CDR1 MNHEY, CDR2 SVGEGT. V was pared by 6 bases and J by 8 bases, with 16 bases between. There are 13 residues in the CDR3. This CDR3 reads CASSGTGWTGYTF. The CDR3 DNA is TGTGCCAGCAGCGGAACAGGGTGGACCGGCTACACCTTC.

This clonotype came up a few times. The V and J genes are TRBV3-1 and TRBJ1-2, with D perhaps matching TRBD1 (5 bases). The V gene's germline CDR1 is LGHDT and CDR2 YNNKEL (reference sequence). V lost 6 bases to trimming and J lost 8 bases, with 16 bases between them. The CDR3 is made up of 13 amino acids. The CDR3 DNA reads as TGTGCCAGCAGTCATGAGGGGACGGGCGGCTACACCTTC. Encoded protein: CASSHEGTGGYTF.

This clonotype is categorized as medium-sized. The CDR3 sequence is CASSLHRLAGQDTQYF. DNA of the CDR3: TGTGCCAGCAGCTTGCACCGACTAGCGGGGCAAGATACGCAGTATTTT. The rearrangement joins TRBV7-2 to TRBJ2-3; 11 bases are a match to TRBD2. Per the germline V gene, CDR1 is SGHTA and CDR2 is FQGNSA. V shed 3 bases, J shed 5 bases, and the junction held 7 bases outside the gene matches. The CDR3 extends over 16 amino acids.

There are many counts of this clonotype. V gene TRBV15 combines with J gene TRBJ2-1; no clear D gene. The CDR3 sequence is 18 residues long. V was trimmed by 0 bases and J by 0 bases, leaving 15 bases between them. Per germline, CDR1 LNHNV and CDR2 YYDKDF (reference sequence). CDR3 protein: CATSRDRRRFFSYNEQFF. For the CDR3, the DNA is TGTGCCACCAGCAGAGATCGAAGGCGGTTCTTCTCCTACAATGAGCAGTTCTTC.

Many counts were recorded for this clonotype. The rearrangement uses TRBV7-2 and TRBJ2-7, with a weak D call TRBD2 (6 bases). Trimming pared 2 bases from V and 7 bases from J, leaving 9 bases between. The CDR3 has 12 amino acids. Germline assignment: CDR1 SGHTA and CDR2 FQGNSA. For the CDR3, the DNA is TGTGCCAGCAGCTTATACGGGGGAGAGCAGTACTTC. This gives the protein CASSLYGGEQYF.

In this sample, this clonotype turned up a few times. V gene TRBV19 combines with J gene TRBJ1-6; D is perhaps TRBD1 (6 bases). The CDR3 is made up of 15 amino acids. Germline V gene data show CDR1 as LNHDA and CDR2 as SQIVND (reference sequence). V dropped 7 bases and J dropped 9 bases, with 19 bases sitting between them. CDR3 in amino acids: CASTSLVQGTSPLHF. For the CDR3, the DNA is TGTGCCAGTACTTCCCTGGTGCAGGGGACTTCACCCCTCCACTTT.

The chain couples TRBV29-1 to TRBJ2-1; D perhaps matches TRBD1 (6 bases). CDR1 and CDR2 (germline): SQVTM, ANQGSEA. The CDR3 has 13 amino acids. V was trimmed by 3 bases and J by 7 bases, leaving 13 bases between them. The CDR3 nucleotides read TGCAGCGTTGATTCGAAGGGGGTGAATGAGCAGTTCTTC. It codes for CSVDSKGVNEQFF.

This clonotype was seen ten or more times. The chain has TRBV12-3 or TRBV12-4 and TRBJ1-2, with D hard to call. CDR3 size: 13 residues. Trimming shortened V by 1 base and J by 0 bases, and 3 bases separated the two germline ends. This chain's CDR3 is CASSLGTNYGYTF. The CDR3 DNA follows: TGTGCCAGCAGTTTAGGGACTAACTATGGCTACACCTTC.

This clonotype showed up many times. This CDR3 reads CSASKNSAEQFF. The DNA for the CDR3 is TGCAGTGCTAGCAAAAATTCTGCTGAGCAGTTCTTC. The chain is built from TRBV20-1 and TRBJ2-1; D is ambiguous. Trimming stripped 3 bases from V and 9 bases from J, with 12 bases between. The CDR3 spans 12 residues. The germline gives CDR1 DFQATT, CDR2 SNEGSKA (reference sequence).

CDR3 bases: TGTGCCAGCAGTGATACTTTTAGGAGCTCCTACGAGCAGTACTTC. It specifies CASSDTFRSSYEQYF. The chain is built from TRBV2 and TRBJ2-7, with unresolved D. This CDR3 has 15 amino acids. Germline loops: CDR1 SNHLY, CDR2 FYNNEI. V was pared by 3 bases and J by 0 bases, with 12 bases between.

This clonotype was counted only a few times. The chain combines TRBV20-1 with TRBJ2-2; 7 bases fit TRBD1. Germline V lookup: CDR1 DFQATT, CDR2 SNEGSKA (reference sequence). The CDR3 runs 15 residues. V was pared by 3 bases and J by 4 bases, with 8 bases of the junction left unmatched. This CDR3 is CSASLLAGGTGELFF. The CDR3 bases are TGCAGTGCTAGCCTCCTGGCAGGGGGCACCGGGGAGCTGTTTTTT.

At least ten counts were recorded for this clonotype. The chain combines TRBV6-6 with TRBJ2-1, with 14 bases lining up with TRBD2. This CDR3 has 17 amino acids. The V gene's germline CDR1 is MNHNY and CDR2 SVGAGI (reference sequence). V was pared by 0 bases and J by 3 bases, with 1 base of the junction left unmatched. The DNA of the CDR3 is TGTGCCAGCAGTTACTCGGGACTAGCGGGGGTCTACAATGAGCAGTTCTTC. It codes for CASSYSGLAGVYNEQFF.

This clonotype has more than one count but fewer than ten. This sequence joins TRBV6-6 and TRBJ2-2; D ambiguous. CDR3 length: 13 residues. Trimming pared 2 bases from V and 4 bases from J, leaving 5 bases between. In germline, CDR1 is MNHNY, CDR2 SVGAGI (reference sequence). The CDR3 bases are TGTGCCAGCAGTTACCACGGCACCGGGGAGCTGTTTTTT. Translating gives CASSYHGTGELFF.